This T cell receptor (beta chain) was observed in a study of breast tumors, draining lymph nodes, adjacent tissues. Findings of the study overall: Tumors had less TCR diversity than lymph nodes, more than nontumor tissue. Data only fit, rather than demonstrated, lymph node origin of most tumor T cells.

V dropped 3 bases and J dropped 5; count of bases not matched to a gene: 8. The germline V gene encodes CDR1 MRHNA and CDR2 SNTAGT. CDR3 length: 16 amino acids. One entry per CDR3 protein results from TCRdb running MiXCR on the multiplex PCR reads. The profile covers 20,000 or so distinct CDR3 sequences, with roughly 45% appearing a single time and 7.8% taken by the ten largest. This clonotype was detected a few times. The antigen is not known. This sequence originates from a female donor with breast cancer. Some clones in this sample may be carry-over from other donors' samples. The V and J genes are TRBV6-4 and TRBJ2-3; 10 nucleotides line up with TRBD2. Sequenced sample: breast tumor tissue. The CDR3 spells CASSESGRAREDTQYF. CDR3 DNA sequence: TGTGCCAGCAGTGAAAGCGGGAGGGCCCGGGAAGATACGCAGTATTTT.